This T cell receptor (beta chain) was found in a study of radiotherapy plus CTLA-4 blockade in lung cancer. Overall study context: Objective responses occurred in around 18% of patients; around 30% had disease control.

Study-wide findings and caveats: With interferon-beta, early dynamics of blood T cell clones were reported to best predict response.

As to this clone: Its specificity is not known.

Sequencing was performed with immunoSEQ multiplex PCR; in TCRdb, only in-frame clones are kept and a portion is missing. The table lists about 85,000 clones, approximately 86% of them singletons, with approximately 1.9% in the top ten. Germline V gene data show CDR1 as MDHEN and CDR2 as SYDVKM. CDR3 size: 16 residues. The J segment lost 6 bases and the V segment lost 3 bases, leaving 13 bases of the junction unmatched. Focal radiation and CTLA-4 blockade (ipilimumab) were tested in chemo-refractory metastatic non-small-cell lung cancer patients. The sample in question was peripheral blood, obtained from a patient treated with radiotherapy plus ipilimumab. The chain recombines TRBV28 with TRBJ1-2; 7 positions agree with TRBD1. The TCR originated in a human donor with non-small cell lung cancer who had a partial response to radiotherapy plus ipilimumab. The CDR3 region is CASSLLQTGKVDGYTF. The CDR3 region has the DNA TGTGCCAGCAGTTTGTTACAGACAGGGAAAGTGGATGGCTACACCTTC.